Listed below are T cell receptor beta chains from one sample, sequenced in a study of blood T cells in healthy people across ages. TCRdb reprocessed the 5' RACE reads with MiXCR, giving one entry per CDR3 protein. The sample includes hundreds of thousands of distinct CDR3 sequences, approximately 43% of them seen just once. The material sequenced was blood. The receptors stem from an older woman in good health. The CDR3 runs from the conserved cysteine through the conserved F or W. A D gene is named only where the DNA matches it firmly. Expanded clones are given a class, and other clones once, few, many or no size at all.

V,size,D,J,CDR3,DNA
TRBV7-2,few,NA,TRBJ1-2,CASSFPANYGYTF,TGTGCCAGCAGCTTCCCTGCTAACTATGGCTACACCTTC
TRBV9,once,TRBD2,TRBJ2-7,CASSGRAGKHEQYF,TGTGCCAGCAGCGGACGAGCGGGAAAGCACGAGCAGTACTTC
TRBV10-3,NA,NA,TRBJ2-5,CAISVAGTEETQYF,TGTGCCATCAGTGTTGCTGGGACGGAAGAGACCCAGTACTTC
TRBV9,NA,TRBD2,TRBJ2-1,CASSVDISGRFTEQFF,TGTGCCAGCAGCGTAGATATTAGCGGGAGGTTCACTGAGCAGTTCTTC
TRBV28,few,NA,TRBJ1-2,CASAVGVYGYTF,TGTGCCAGCGCAGTCGGGGTCTATGGCTACACCTTC
TRBV20-1,few,TRBD2,TRBJ2-3,CSARDRPSGLSDTQYF,TGCAGTGCTAGAGATCGGCCTAGCGGGTTGTCAGATACGCAGTATTTT
TRBV20-1,NA,NA,TRBJ2-1,CSAISGRRSYNEQFF,TGCAGTGCAATAAGCGGTCGTCGGTCCTACAATGAGCAGTTCTTC
TRBV28,NA,NA,TRBJ2-1,CASSSRRQFF,TGTGCCAGCAGCTCCCGGAGGCAGTTCTTC
TRBV5-1,NA,NA,TRBJ2-3,CASSLGLRGVDTQYF,TGCGCCAGCAGCTTAGGACTCCGTGGGGTGGATACGCAGTATTTT
TRBV28,NA,NA,TRBJ1-1,CASTFPENTEAFF,TGTGCCAGCACCTTTCCGGAGAACACTGAAGCTTTCTTT
TRBV6-2/TRBV6-3,NA,TRBD1,TRBJ1-5,CASSSEGAANNQPQHF,TGTGCCAGCAGTTCCGAGGGGGCGGCCAACAATCAGCCCCAGCATTTT
TRBV10-3,NA,NA,TRBJ2-5,CAINSPRRGEVQETQYF,TGTGCCATCAATTCCCCAAGGAGGGGGGAGGTCCAAGAGACCCAGTACTTC
TRBV6-6,few,TRBD2,TRBJ2-1,CASTPKRLAGVDEQFF,TGTGCCAGCACCCCGAAAAGACTAGCGGGAGTAGATGAGCAGTTCTTC
TRBV6-5,NA,NA,TRBJ1-4,CASSRTGGSNEKLFF,TGTGCCAGCAGCCGAACGGGGGGGAGCAATGAAAAACTGTTTTTT
TRBV20-1,NA,TRBD1,TRBJ1-2,CSASLGQAYGYTF,TGCAGTGCTTCGCTGGGACAGGCCTATGGCTACACCTTC
TRBV29-1,NA,NA,TRBJ2-4,CSVDGAGANIQYF,TGCAGCGTTGACGGGGCAGGGGCGAACATTCAGTACTTC
TRBV7-3,NA,NA,TRBJ2-2,CASSLTGPGVGATGELFF,TGTGCCAGCAGCTTAACCGGCCCGGGGGTGGGTGCCACCGGGGAGCTGTTTTTT
TRBV27,few,NA,TRBJ1-5,CASSLMGNQPQHF,TGTGCCAGCAGTCTTATGGGCAATCAGCCCCAGCATTTT
TRBV3-1,few,NA,TRBJ2-7,CASSQGPSSYEQYF,TGTGCCAGCAGCCAGGGGCCGAGCTCCTACGAGCAGTACTTC
TRBV4-3,NA,NA,TRBJ2-1,CASSHASKGNNEQFF,TGCGCCAGCAGCCACGCCTCGAAGGGTAACAATGAGCAGTTCTTC
TRBV28,few,TRBD1,TRBJ2-1,CASSGTPGQDYNEQFF,TGTGCCAGCAGTGGAACCCCGGGACAGGATTACAATGAGCAGTTCTTC
TRBV28,few,NA,TRBJ2-6,CATLPGGANVLTF,TGTGCCACTCTCCCGGGGGGGGCCAACGTCCTGACTTTC
TRBV12-3/TRBV12-4,NA,TRBD1,TRBJ2-7,CASRTGSHEQYF,TGTGCCAGCAGGACAGGGAGCCACGAGCAGTACTTC
TRBV20-1,few,TRBD2,TRBJ2-1,CSASSGTSVYNEQFF,TGCAGTGCTAGCTCCGGGACTAGCGTCTACAATGAGCAGTTCTTC
TRBV5-6,NA,NA,TRBJ2-7,CASSLRDAYEQYF,TGTGCCAGCAGCTTACGGGACGCCTACGAGCAGTACTTC
TRBV9,NA,TRBD2,TRBJ2-3,CASSDASGGAKDTQYF,TGTGCCAGCAGCGACGCTAGCGGGGGGGCCAAAGATACGCAGTATTTT
TRBV9,NA,TRBD1,TRBJ1-4,CASSDPGQGAEKLFF,TGTGCCAGCAGCGATCCGGGACAGGGTGCTGAAAAACTGTTTTTT
TRBV4-2,once,NA,TRBJ2-7,CASSQDYNRYELYEQYF,TGTGCCAGCAGCCAAGATTATAACAGGTATGAACTCTACGAGCAGTACTTC
TRBV6-2/TRBV6-3,NA,NA,TRBJ2-7,CASRPTDGYEQYF,TGTGCCAGCAGGCCCACCGACGGCTACGAGCAGTACTTC
TRBV28,NA,NA,TRBJ2-7,CASSPQTVSYEQYF,TGTGCCAGCAGTCCCCAGACAGTCTCCTACGAGCAGTACTTC
TRBV7-2,few,TRBD2,TRBJ2-7,CASSLEDGRAYEQYF,TGTGCCAGCAGCTTAGAAGACGGGAGGGCCTACGAGCAGTACTTC
TRBV29-1,NA,NA,TRBJ1-2,CSVLGEFYGYTF,TGCAGCGTTCTCGGGGAATTCTATGGCTACACCTTC
TRBV5-5,NA,TRBD1,TRBJ2-2,CASSAKPRPRDSDTGELFF,TGTGCCAGCAGCGCCAAGCCACGACCCCGGGACAGCGACACCGGGGAGCTGTTTTTT
TRBV10-3,few,NA,TRBJ2-6,CAISQKTTSGANVLTF,TGTGCCATCAGTCAAAAGACAACCTCTGGGGCCAACGTCCTGACTTTC
TRBV7-2,many,TRBD2,TRBJ2-5,CASRQSGGVQETQYF,TGTGCCAGCAGACAGAGCGGGGGGGTCCAAGAGACCCAGTACTTC